Below are 4 T cell receptor beta chains sequenced from a single sample in a study of T-cell reconstitution after alpha-beta-depleted transplantation in children. This sample's TCRbeta library carried unique molecular identifier barcodes. Using its own MiXCR run on the PCR reads, TCRdb lists one record per CDR3 protein. The sample holds 500,000 to 650,000 distinct CDR3 sequences; approximately 12% are singletons and the top ten take 2.2%. Source: PBMCs, mostly from graft donor cells, taken 360 days after TCRalphabeta/CD19-depleted stem cell transplant. These receptors came from a male patient aged 5 to 17 who had a stem cell transplant for acute myeloid leukemia, so the T cells may come from the graft donor.

This clonotype was counted a few times. J is TRBJ2-1 and V is TRBV7-6, with D uncertain. CDR1 and CDR2 from the germline V gene are SGHVS and FNYEAQ. V shed 4 bases and J shed 5 bases, with 12 bases lying between them. The CDR3 has 14 residues. The CDR3 bases are TGTGCCAGCAGCTCCCGCCTCCGTAACAATGAGCAGTTCTTC. Translating it yields CASSSRLRNNEQFF.

This clonotype has more than one count but fewer than ten. The chain combines TRBV20-1 with TRBJ2-2; D gene uncertain. The V gene's germline CDR1 is DFQATT and CDR2 SNEGSKA (reference sequence). The CDR3 is made up of 14 amino acids. Trimming removed 3 bases from V and 0 bases from J, with 8 bases in between. This chain's CDR3 is CSASFHANTGELFF. The CDR3 DNA is TGCAGTGCTAGTTTTCACGCGAACACCGGGGAGCTGTTTTTT.

The rearrangement joins TRBV5-5 to TRBJ2-1; D perhaps matches TRBD1 (6 bases). The CDR3 is made up of 15 amino acids. The germline gives CDR1 SGHKS, CDR2 YYEKEE (reference sequence). Trimming took 7 bases from V and 9 from J, leaving 23 bases between them. CDR3 nucleotide sequence: TGTGCCAGCTACCCAGGGGCGGGCGCGCGGAGTGAGCAGTTCTTC. Its protein is CASYPGAGARSEQFF.

This chain uses TRBV5-5 with TRBJ2-3; a possible D gene is TRBD2 (6 bases). V was clipped by 3 bases and J by 1 base, with 12 bases between them. The CDR3 is 15 residues long. Germline loops: CDR1 SGHKS, CDR2 YYEKEE (reference sequence). The CDR3 reads CASSYRETGTDTQYF. CDR3 bases: TGTGCCAGCAGCTACCGGGAGACGGGCACAGATACGCAGTATTTT.